These 15 T cell receptor beta chains originate from one sample sequenced in a study of T cell responses to AZD1222 COVID-19 vaccine. Libraries were prepared by immunoSEQ multiplex PCR; TCRdb keeps only in-frame clonotypes and omits some of them. The sample contains about 150,000 clones, roughly 91% of which appear only once. Sequencing used peripheral blood, obtained on day 0 of AZD1222 vaccination. The source of these receptors is an adult in good health.

The V and J genes are TRBV6-2 or TRBV6-3 and TRBJ2-2; 7 bases fit TRBD1. J was trimmed by 6 bases and V by 6 bases; bases with no gene match: 10. The CDR3 contains 15 residues. From germline, CDR1 is MNHEY and CDR2 SVGEGT. CDR3 in amino acids: CASSQDRVVSGELFF. Here the CDR3 DNA reads TGTGCCAGCAGCCAAGACAGGGTGGTATCCGGGGAGCTGTTTTTT.

The gene calls are TRBV2 and TRBJ2-7; weak D call: TRBD2 (6 bases). The V gene lost 0 bases and the J gene lost 3 bases, with 9 bases spanning the gap. Per germline, CDR1 SNHLY and CDR2 FYNNEI. The CDR3 has 14 amino acids. CDR3: CASSEARRGYEQYF. In DNA form, the CDR3 reads TGTGCCAGCAGTGAAGCCCGGCGGGGCTACGAGCAGTACTTC.

CDR3 residues: CASSGYSTADQPQHF. The CDR3, as DNA: TGTGCCAGCAGCGGATACAGCACGGCTGATCAGCCCCAGCATTTT. The chain uses TRBV7-2 and TRBJ1-5; no definite D call. Between the trimmed V and J ends, which lost 5 bases and 5 bases, there was a span of 16 bases. Germline loops: CDR1 SGHTA, CDR2 FQGNSA. This CDR3 contains 15 residues.

With respect to this clone: One junction end disagrees with the germline gene, perhaps due to a read error. The chain is built from TRBV27 and TRBJ1-2, with 8 positions matching TRBD1. From germline, CDR1 is MNHEY and CDR2 SMNVEV (reference sequence). This CDR3 contains 14 residues. CDR3 nucleotide sequence: TGTGTCAGCAGTTCAGGGGGCGCCGACTATGGCTACACCTTC. Residues: CVSSSGGADYGYTF.

The chain joins TRBV6-2 or TRBV6-3 to TRBJ1-2; D may be TRBD1 (6 bases). Trimming shortened V by 3 bases and J by 2 bases, and 16 bases separated the two germline ends. Germline CDR1 reads MNHEY; CDR2 reads SVGEGT. This CDR3 contains 16 residues. CDR3 sequence (DNA): TGTGCCAGCAGTTATCCCAGGGACACAAACAACTATGGCTACACCTTC. This codes for CASSYPRDTNNYGYTF.

Here the CDR3 reads CASSLVSGLNEQFF. CDR3 coding DNA: TGTGCCAGCAGCTTGGTATCGGGCCTAAATGAGCAGTTCTTC. The chain couples TRBV5-4 to TRBJ2-1; D gene ambiguous. The CDR3 is 14 amino acids. CDR1 and CDR2 from the germline V gene are SGHNT and YYREEE (reference sequence). V was trimmed by 0 bases and J by 7 bases, leaving 11 bases between them.

The J gene is TRBJ2-5, the V gene TRBV30, with TRBD1 matching 10 bases. V lost 4 bases and J lost 7; bases outside the gene matches: 12. CDR1 GTSNPN and CDR2 SVGIG come from the germline V gene (reference sequence). The CDR3 is 15 amino acids. The CDR3 region is CAWNTRDRGVGTQYF. In nucleotides, the CDR3 is TGTGCCTGGAATACCCGGGACAGGGGTGTGGGGACCCAGTACTTC. Drawing the rest from reference TRBV30 and TRBJ2-5, the complete variable domain is SQTIHQWPATLVQPVGSPLSLECTVEGTSNPNLYWYRQAAGRGLQLLFYSVGIGQISSEVPQNLSASRPQDRQFILSSKKLLLSDSGFYLCAWNTRDRGVGTQYFGPGTRLLVL.

The chain recombines TRBV19 with TRBJ2-5; 15 nucleotides agree with TRBD2. The germline V gene has CDR1 LNHDA and CDR2 SQIVND (reference sequence). Trimming removed 4 bases from V and 5 bases from J; junction bases left unmatched: 8. The CDR3 is 17 amino acids. CDR3 DNA sequence: TGTGCCAGTAGTAGGACTAGCGGGGGGGCCATTGTGGAGACCCAGTACTTC. Its protein product is CASSRTSGGAIVETQYF.

The V call is TRBV30, the J call TRBJ1-2; D is uncertain. The CDR3 is made up of 13 amino acids. V dropped 0 bases and J dropped 5 bases, with 10 bases sitting between them. Germline CDR1 and CDR2: GTSNPN and SVGIG (reference sequence). The CDR3 DNA follows: TGTGCCTGGAGTGTAACAGTTGGTTATGGCTACACCTTC. Encoded protein: CAWSVTVGYGYTF.

V and J are TRBV4-1 and TRBJ2-2, with a possible D match to TRBD1 (6 bases). The germline V gene encodes CDR1 MGHRA and CDR2 YSYEKL. The CDR3 is 15 residues long. The V and J ends lost 0 bases and 4 bases respectively, with 9 bases between them. The CDR3 spells CASSQEQGGTGELFF. The CDR3 DNA is TGCGCCAGCAGCCAAGAACAAGGGGGCACCGGGGAGCTGTTTTTT.

This rearrangement joins TRBV19 to TRBJ2-1; D may be TRBD2 (6 bases). Trimming pared 3 bases from V and 9 bases from J, leaving 21 bases between. In germline, CDR1 is LNHDA, CDR2 SQIVND (reference sequence). CDR3 length equals 16 residues. The CDR3 DNA reads as TGTGCCAGTAGTATCCATCCAGCGGGCGCGGGTAGTGAGCAGTTCTTC. Protein product: CASSIHPAGAGSEQFF. The full variable domain, completed using reference TRBV19 and TRBJ2-1, is DGGITQSPKYLFRKEGQNVTLSCEQNLNHDAMYWYRQDPGQGLRLIYYSQIVNDFQKGDIAEGYSVSREKKESFPLTVTSAQKNPTAFYLCASSIHPAGAGSEQFFGPGTRLTVL.

The gene calls are TRBV5-1 and TRBJ2-1; D possibly corresponds to TRBD1 (6 bases). The CDR3 contains 13 residues. The V gene lost 3 bases and the J gene lost 7 bases, with 11 bases spanning the gap. From germline, CDR1 is SGHRS and CDR2 YFSETQ. The chain's CDR3 is CASSSGVGNEQFF. CDR3 DNA: TGCGCCAGCAGCTCAGGGGTAGGGAATGAGCAGTTCTTC.

The chain joins TRBV4-2 to TRBJ2-3; D uncertain. The V gene lost 1 base and the J gene lost 1 base, with 12 bases spanning the gap. Germline V lookup: CDR1 LGHNA, CDR2 YNFKEQ. The CDR3 sequence is 16 residues long. CDR3 sequence (DNA): TGTGCCAGCAGCCAAGGTGCCGGGTTGGGCACAGATACGCAGTATTTT. It translates to CASSQGAGLGTDTQYF.

The rearrangement joins TRBV3-1 (or the pseudogene TRBV3-2) to TRBJ2-1; 10 bases fit TRBD1. CDR1 is LGHDT, CDR2 YNNKEL, per germline (reference sequence). The length of the CDR3 is 20 residues. V trimming: 1 base; J trimming: 4 bases; junction bases outside the gene matches: 16. CDR3 in amino acids: CASSQVAGQGRNGKYNEQFF. The DNA for the CDR3 is TGTGCCAGCAGCCAAGTAGCGGGACAGGGGAGAAACGGGAAATACAATGAGCAGTTCTTC.

V and J are TRBV5-1 and TRBJ2-7, with a tentative D call TRBD1 (6 bases). Germline V gene sequence: CDR1 SGHRS, CDR2 YFSETQ. The CDR3 has 17 residues. The V end lost 4 bases, the J end lost 4 bases, and 24 bases lay between the germline ends. The CDR3 DNA follows: TGCGCCAGCAGCCCTTGGGGGCAGTGGGGCATGGCTTACGAGCAGTACTTC. Residues: CASSPWGQWGMAYEQYF.